These T cell receptor beta chains were read from a single sample in a study of T cell clonotyping in hematopoietic cell transplantation. Produced via immunoSEQ multiplex PCR; TCRdb's table is partial and in-frame only. The sample lists approximately 16,000 clones, roughly 90% occurring once. The sequencing sample was made of peripheral blood mononuclear cells. These receptors were obtained from a man between 50 and 59 years old in good health. Some clones in this sample may be carry-over from other donors' samples. The CDR3 runs from the conserved cysteine through the conserved F or W. The D gene is left open where the match is weak. Clone size is shown for a subset of rows, as once, few, many or a class of expanded clone.

>NA|TRBJ2-3|TRBV29-1|NA
TGCAGCGTTCGGCAGGGGAAAGATACGCAGTATTTT
CSVRQGKDTQYF
>NA|TRBJ1-1|TRBV19|NA
TGTGCCAGTACCCCGGGACGGAGGAGCACTGAAGCTTTCTTT
CASTPGRRSTEAFF
>TRBD1|TRBJ2-4|TRBV2|NA
TGTGCCAGCAGTGGCAGACAGGGGCCTCTAGCCAAAAACATTCAGTACTTC
CASSGRQGPLAKNIQYF
>NA|TRBJ1-6|TRBV11-2|NA
TGTGCCAGCAGCCAAAGGGGGTCCTATAATTCACCCCTCCACTTT
CASSQRGSYNSPLHF
>NA|TRBJ1-6|TRBV23-1|NA
TGCGCCAGCAGTCAATCGTACGGGGCCAATTCACCCCTCCACTTT
CASSQSYGANSPLHF
>NA|TRBJ1-5|TRBV7-6|NA
TGTGCCAGCAGCTTATCATCCGTGCAGCCCCAGCATTTT
CASSLSSVQPQHF
>TRBD2|TRBJ2-3|TRBV4-3|NA
TGCGCCAGCAGCCAAGCAAGAACTAGCGGGGGGAGGTCAGATACGCAGTATTTT
CASSQARTSGGRSDTQYF
>NA|TRBJ1-5|TRBV2|once
TGTGCCAGCAGCGAAGGGCGGGGAATCATGCCCCAGCATTTT
CASSEGRGIMPQHF
>NA|TRBJ1-4|TRBV28|NA
TGTGCCAGCAGTGGGGGTGGGGAACAGAATGAAAAACTGTTTTTT
CASSGGGEQNEKLFF
>TRBD2|TRBJ2-2|TRBV5-1|few
TGCGCCAGCAGTATTGGACTAGCGGGGGCCGGTGACGGGGAGCTGTTTTTT
CASSIGLAGAGDGELFF
>TRBD2|TRBJ2-3|TRBV7-6|NA
TGTGCCAGCAGACGCCTTGTGACTAGCGGGGAGAACACAGATACGCAGTATTTT
CASRRLVTSGENTDTQYF
>TRBD1|TRBJ1-3|TRBV14|NA
TGTGCCAGCAGCCAAGATCGGACAGGGACTGGAAACACCATATATTTT
CASSQDRTGTGNTIYF
>NA|TRBJ1-2|TRBV2|NA
TGTGCCAGCAGTGTGGGGGCCACTAACTATGGCTACACCTTC
CASSVGATNYGYTF
>NA|TRBJ2-7|TRBV9|NA
TGTGCCAGCAGCGTTCTGGAGTCGTCCTGGGAATACGAGCAGTACTTC
CASSVLESSWEYEQYF
>NA|TRBJ2-2|TRBV7-3|once
TGTGCCAGCAGCTTACAGAGTACCGGGGAGCTGTTTTTT
CASSLQSTGELFF
>NA|TRBJ2-3|TRBV4-3|NA
TGCGCCAGCAGCCAAGATTTGGACAGCAGCACAGATACGCAGTATTTT
CASSQDLDSSTDTQYF
>NA|TRBJ2-3|TRBV4-2|NA
TGTGCCAGCAGCCAGGGGACTTCCCGGGATACGCAGTATTTT
CASSQGTSRDTQYF
>NA|TRBJ1-4|TRBV30|NA
TGTGCCTGGAGCGGTACAAGGGCTAATGAAAAACTGTTTTTT
CAWSGTRANEKLFF
>TRBD1|TRBJ1-5|TRBV30|NA
TGTGCCTGGAGTCAGACAGGGTATAGCAATCAGCCCCAGCATTTT
CAWSQTGYSNQPQHF
>NA|TRBJ2-3|TRBV9|NA
TGTGCCAGCAGCATCTCCACAGATACGCAGTATTTT
CASSISTDTQYF
>NA|TRBJ1-2|TRBV7-2|NA
TGTGCCAGCAGCTCACACATTTTAGGTTATGGCTACACCTTC
CASSSHILGYGYTF
>TRBD1|TRBJ2-7|TRBV7-2|NA
TGTGCCAGCAGCTCAGTGACAGGGGGCTACGAGCAGTACTTC
CASSSVTGGYEQYF
>NA|TRBJ2-1|TRBV28|NA
TGTGCCAGCACCGCCGACGTAGCGGCAGGTTGGGGAAGCTCCTACAATGAGCAGTTCTTC
CASTADVAAGWGSSYNEQFF
>NA|TRBJ2-7|TRBV6-5|NA
TGTGCCAGCAGTTGGGACGTGGGCTACGAGCAGTACTTC
CASSWDVGYEQYF
>NA|TRBJ2-5|TRBV30|NA
TGTGCCTGGAGTGTGATACAAGAGACCCAGTACTTC
CAWSVIQETQYF
>TRBD1|TRBJ1-4|TRBV5-4|NA
TGTGCCAGCAGCTTTGGGCAGGGGGCAGGTGATGAAAAACTGTTTTTT
CASSFGQGAGDEKLFF
>NA|TRBJ1-5|TRBV6-1|NA
TGTGCCAGCAGTGAAGTTGGGAATAGGGGGACTCAGCCCCAGCATTTT
CASSEVGNRGTQPQHF
>TRBD2|TRBJ2-1|TRBV28|NA
TGTGCCAGCACCACCCTTACTAGCGGAGGGGAGCAGTTCTTC
CASTTLTSGGEQFF
>NA|TRBJ1-5|TRBV6-5|NA
TGTGCCAGCAGTTACGACACGAATAGCAATCAGCCCCAGCATTTT
CASSYDTNSNQPQHF
>NA|TRBJ1-4|TRBV19|NA
TGTGCCAGTAGTGTATCAGGGATTGAAAAACTGTTTTTT
CASSVSGIEKLFF
>TRBD1|TRBJ1-1|TRBV7-2|NA
TGTGCCAGCAGCTCGGGACAGGGAACTCTTGGGGGCACTGAAGCTTTCTTT
CASSSGQGTLGGTEAFF
>NA|TRBJ1-5|TRBV6-5|NA
TGTGCCAGCAAGCCTTCAGGGTGGGATCAGCCCCAGCATTTT
CASKPSGWDQPQHF
>NA|TRBJ2-7|TRBV4-2|NA
TGTGCCAGCAGCCAAGATAGGTGGGACGAGCAGTACTTC
CASSQDRWDEQYF
>NA|TRBJ1-4|TRBV30|NA
TGTGCCTGGAGTGCGGACTCCCGGCGAGAAAAACTGTTTTTT
CAWSADSRREKLFF
>TRBD1|TRBJ1-5|TRBV27|once
TGTGCCAGCAGCACACAGGGGAGCAATCAGCCCCAGCATTTT
CASSTQGSNQPQHF
>TRBD2|TRBJ2-5|TRBV5-1|once
TGCGCCAGCAACATGGGGGGGAAAGAGACCCAGTACTTC
CASNMGGKETQYF
>NA|TRBJ2-4|TRBV7-6|NA
TGTGCCAGCAGTTTACAAGCCGTGGCCGGCAGTATTCAGTACTTC
CASSLQAVAGSIQYF
>TRBD1|TRBJ1-5|TRBV27|once
TGTGCCAGCAGTACAGGGGGCAATCAGCCCCAGCATTTT
CASSTGGNQPQHF
>NA|TRBJ1-5|TRBV30|NA
TGTGCCTGGAGTGTACGAGGGGATCAGCCCCAGCATTTT
CAWSVRGDQPQHF
>TRBD2|TRBJ2-7|TRBV10-3|once
TGTGCCACCGGTACTAGCGGGGGATACGAGCAGTACTTC
CATGTSGGYEQYF
>NA|TRBJ2-5|TRBV5-1|NA
TGCGCCAGCAGCTTGGAGCAGGTTGGAGAGACCCAGTACTTC
CASSLEQVGETQYF
>NA|TRBJ1-2|TRBV19|NA
TGTGCCAGTAGTATAGATCGGGAGAGACATGGCTACACCTTC
CASSIDRERHGYTF
>NA|TRBJ1-3|TRBV18|NA
TGTGCCAGCTCACCACGGGAGGGCTCCTCTGGAAACACCATATATTTT
CASSPREGSSGNTIYF
>NA|TRBJ1-2|TRBV30|few
TGTGCCTGGAGTACCGGCATGTCTAACTATGGCTACACCTTC
CAWSTGMSNYGYTF
>NA|TRBJ2-7|TRBV19|NA
TGTGCCAGTAGGGCGGGGCGCGATAGCTCCTACGAGCAGTACTTC
CASRAGRDSSYEQYF
>NA|TRBJ2-5|TRBV15|once
TGTGCCACCAGCAGTCTGGGTCAGGTCCAAGAGACCCAGTACTTC
CATSSLGQVQETQYF
>NA|TRBJ1-2|TRBV4-2|NA
TGTGCCAGCAGCCAAGAATTCAGGGACCGCACTGGCTACACCTTC
CASSQEFRDRTGYTF
>NA|TRBJ1-5|TRBV2|NA
TGTGCCAGTAACCGGGAGACACTATTAAATAGCAATCAGCCCCAGCATTTT
CASNRETLLNSNQPQHF
>NA|TRBJ2-5|TRBV2|NA
TGTGCCAGCAGTGGAGGGTCGGGGACCCAGTACTTC
CASSGGSGTQYF
>NA|TRBJ2-7|TRBV6-6|NA
TGTGCCAGCAGTTACGGGCACTACGAGCAGTACTTC
CASSYGHYEQYF
>NA|TRBJ1-2|TRBV5-6|NA
TGTGCCAGCAGCCGGTCAGGGGGCTACACCTTC
CASSRSGGYTF
>TRBD1|TRBJ1-1|TRBV29-1|NA
TGCAGCGGATCCGGGACAGGGGGTGGGGCTTTCTTT
CSGSGTGGGAFF
>NA|TRBJ1-5|TRBV7-8|NA
TGTGCCAGCAGCCACGGGACCAAGGGGGACCAGCCCCAGCATTTT
CASSHGTKGDQPQHF
>TRBD2|TRBJ2-7|TRBV5-1|NA
TGCGCCAGCAGCCGTTCTACTAGCGGGGTCTACGAGCAGTACTTC
CASSRSTSGVYEQYF
>TRBD1|TRBJ2-2|TRBV5-4|NA
TGTGCCAGCAGTCCGGACAGGGAAGACACCGGGGAGCTGTTTTTT
CASSPDREDTGELFF
>NA|TRBJ2-1|TRBV30|once
TGTGCCTGGAGTCTCCTGAGGAATGAGCAGTTCTTC
CAWSLLRNEQFF
>TRBD1|TRBJ2-1|TRBV4-2|NA
TGTGCCAGCAGCCAAGGTCCGGGACAGGGGGATGAGCAGTTCTTC
CASSQGPGQGDEQFF
>NA|TRBJ1-6|TRBV2|few
TGTGCCAGCAGTGAAGGGCAGGGGCAAGGCTCACCCCTCCACTTT
CASSEGQGQGSPLHF
>NA|TRBJ2-7|TRBV9|NA
TGTGCCAGCAGCGTAGCCCCCAGCGGGTCCTACGAGCAGTACTTC
CASSVAPSGSYEQYF